This is a list of T cell receptor beta chains from one sample in a study of blood T cell repertoires in COVID-19. Libraries were prepared by immunoSEQ multiplex PCR; TCRdb keeps only in-frame clonotypes and omits some of them. The sample records approximately 260,000 clones, about four fifths being singletons. The sequenced sample was peripheral blood. Every receptor here comes from a woman of 80 years or more with acute or convalescent COVID-19. The CDR3 runs from the conserved cysteine through the conserved F or W. A D gene is named only where the DNA matches it firmly. Size tells how often a clone was seen (once, few, many) or the class of an expanded clone, and some rows leave it out.

len	v_gene	d_gene	j_gene	abundance	CDR3nt	CDR3aa
14	TRBV24-1	TRBD1	TRBJ1-4	NA	TGTGCCACCACCCGGGACAGCCAAGATGAAAAACTGTTTTTT	CATTRDSQDEKLFF
13	TRBV29-1	NA	TRBJ1-1	NA	TGCAGCGTTGAGGGGGGGGGACAACGGCAAGCTTTCTTT	CSVEGGGQRQAFF
15	TRBV28	TRBD1	TRBJ1-5	NA	TGTGCCAGCAGCCTGGACAGGGGAGGCGATCAGCCCCAGCATTTT	CASSLDRGGDQPQHF
16	TRBV5-1	TRBD2	TRBJ2-7	NA	TGCGCCAGCAGCCCAAAACTAGCGGGGGAGGCCTACGAGCAGTACTTC	CASSPKLAGEAYEQYF
12	TRBV5-1	NA	TRBJ2-3	NA	TGCGCCAGCAGCGGGGGGAGAGATACGCAGTATTTT	CASSGGRDTQYF
15	TRBV18	TRBD1	TRBJ2-4	NA	TGTGCCAGCTCACCCCATGGGGACAGTGGACGCATTCAGTACTTC	CASSPHGDSGRIQYF
13	TRBV28	NA	TRBJ1-5	NA	TGTGCCAGCAGTTTGGCCAGCAATCAGCCCCAGCATTTT	CASSLASNQPQHF
16	TRBV3-1/TRBV3-2	NA	TRBJ1-1	NA	TGTGCCAGCAGCCAAGCCCCCGACAGGCCAAACACTGAAGCTTTCTTT	CASSQAPDRPNTEAFF
15	TRBV10-2	TRBD1	TRBJ1-4	NA	TGCGCCAGCAGCCTTGGGACAGGGGGGAATGAAAAACTGTTTTTT	CASSLGTGGNEKLFF
17	TRBV18	TRBD1	TRBJ2-1	NA	TGTGCCAGCTCACCCCGCCTCGACAGGGGGCCCTACAATGAGCAGTTCTTC	CASSPRLDRGPYNEQFF
15	TRBV2	TRBD1	TRBJ1-2	NA	TGTGCCAGCAGTGAAGATAGGACAGGAAACTATGGCTACACCTTC	CASSEDRTGNYGYTF
16	TRBV10-2	TRBD1	TRBJ2-3	NA	TGCGCCAGCAGTGAGGGGACAGGGGTTATCACAGATACGCAGTATTTT	CASSEGTGVITDTQYF
16	TRBV27	TRBD2	TRBJ2-1	few	TGTGCCAGCAGCAGAAGAGCGGGGCAAGGCTACAATGAGCAGTTCTTC	CASSRRAGQGYNEQFF
12	TRBV5-1	NA	TRBJ1-4	NA	TGCGCCAGCGGCGGAGGAGGGGAAAAACTGTTTTTT	CASGGGGEKLFF
13	TRBV5-1	NA	TRBJ1-2	NA	TGCGCCAGCAGCTTGGAGGCAGGGTCCGGCTACACCTTC	CASSLEAGSGYTF
14	TRBV28	TRBD2	TRBJ2-5	NA	TGTGCCAGCAGTAGCGGGACTTTCCGAGAGACCCAGTACTTC	CASSSGTFRETQYF
16	TRBV7-3	TRBD1	TRBJ1-2	NA	TGTGCCAGCAGCCGCCGCGGCAGGGGGTCTAACTATGGCTACACCTTC	CASSRRGRGSNYGYTF
16	TRBV6-5	TRBD1	TRBJ2-1	NA	TGTGCCAGCAGTTCTGGGCGGCGACAGGGTTCAAATGAGCAGTTCTTC	CASSSGRRQGSNEQFF
17	TRBV24-1	TRBD1	TRBJ1-3	NA	TGTGCCACCAGTGACCTGGGGACAGGGGAAGATGGAAACACCATATATTTT	CATSDLGTGEDGNTIYF
15	TRBV18	NA	TRBJ2-5	NA	TGTGCCAGCTCGCAAGGTCCCCGGCGGGGAGAGACCCAGTACTTC	CASSQGPRRGETQYF
15	TRBV2	TRBD1	TRBJ2-7	once	TGTGCCAGCAGTGCATACAGGGGGCTAAACTACGAGCAGTACTTC	CASSAYRGLNYEQYF
17	TRBV19	NA	TRBJ2-2	NA	TGTGCCAGTAGTATAGAGTGGGCCCCAAGGAACACCGGGGAGCTGTTTTTT	CASSIEWAPRNTGELFF
16	TRBV4-2	NA	TRBJ1-2	NA	TGTGCCAGCAGCCAAGCAGGACAGACAGTTACCTATGGCTACACCTTC	CASSQAGQTVTYGYTF
17	TRBV5-1	NA	TRBJ1-1	NA	TGCGCCAGCAGCTCCATGATTAGACAGAGCTTGGACACTGAAGCTTTCTTT	CASSSMIRQSLDTEAFF
12	TRBV6-5	NA	TRBJ1-2	NA	TGTGCCACCTCGACAAGAAACTATGGCTACACCTTC	CATSTRNYGYTF
14	TRBV6-5	TRBD1	TRBJ1-1	NA	TGTGCCAGCAGTAATCACAGGGGAGCCACTGAAGCTTTCTTT	CASSNHRGATEAFF
16	TRBV11-1	TRBD1	TRBJ1-2	NA	TGTGCTAGCGGGCGCCACGGGACAGGGGATAACTATGGCTACACCTTC	CASGRHGTGDNYGYTF
14	TRBV5-1	NA	TRBJ2-7	once	TGCGCCAGCAGCTTGGATAGAGGGCCCTACGAGCAGTACTTC	CASSLDRGPYEQYF
15	TRBV9	TRBD1	TRBJ1-4	once	TGTGCCAGCAGCGATACCGGGACAGGGGATGAAAAACTGTTTTTT	CASSDTGTGDEKLFF
17	TRBV9	NA	TRBJ1-1	NA	TGTGCCAGCAGCGTAGCTCCAGGGGCCTTGGTGGGCACTGAAGCTTTCTTT	CASSVAPGALVGTEAFF
12	TRBV3-1/TRBV3-2	NA	TRBJ1-2	NA	TGTGCCAGCAGCCCCCAGGGGATTGGCTACACCTTC	CASSPQGIGYTF
17	TRBV7-2	TRBD1	TRBJ1-2	NA	TGTGCCAGCAGCTTCAGGACAGGGGGTGTAAGGGACTATGGCTACACCTTC	CASSFRTGGVRDYGYTF
17	TRBV2	NA	TRBJ1-5	NA	TGTGCCAGCAGGGCAGACCTCGGGGGATCTAGCAATCAGCCCCAGCATTTT	CASRADLGGSSNQPQHF
14	TRBV6-2/TRBV6-3	NA	TRBJ2-5	NA	TGTGCCAGCAGTTACTCGCAGGCTGAGGAGACCCAGTACTTC	CASSYSQAEETQYF
16	TRBV28	TRBD2	TRBJ2-6	NA	TGTGCCAGCACTACCCGGGGGGACCCTGGGGCCAACGTCCTGACTTTC	CASTTRGDPGANVLTF
17	TRBV11-2	TRBD1	TRBJ2-3	NA	TGTGCCAGCAGCTTAGTTGGGACAGGGGTGGGCACAGATACGCAGTATTTT	CASSLVGTGVGTDTQYF
17	TRBV18	TRBD1	TRBJ1-4	NA	TGTGCCAGCTCACCGCAGAAACAGGGGGCTACTAATGAAAAACTGTTTTTT	CASSPQKQGATNEKLFF
15	TRBV6-5	TRBD1	TRBJ1-6	NA	TGTGCCAGCAGTTTATCGACAGGGGTAAATTCACCCCTCCACTTT	CASSLSTGVNSPLHF
14	TRBV2	NA	TRBJ1-1	NA	TGTGCCAGCAGTGGGGAGGGAGCGGTCACTGAAGCTTTCTTT	CASSGEGAVTEAFF